The 11 T cell receptor beta chains below all came from one sample that was sequenced in a study of blood T cell repertoires in COVID-19. Sequenced by immunoSEQ multiplex PCR; TCRdb stores in-frame clones only, minus some. This sample has approximately 23,000 clones; about 90% occur once, and the top ten carry 2.5% to 3.5%. The sequenced material came from peripheral blood. All receptors derive from a man between 65 and 80 years old with acute or convalescent COVID-19.

The chain couples TRBV3-1 (or the pseudogene TRBV3-2) to TRBJ1-2; 7 bases match TRBD1. Losses at the gene ends were 5 bases for V and 5 bases for J; bases not matched to a gene: 11. The CDR3 consists of 15 residues. In germline, CDR1 is LGHDT, CDR2 YNNKEL (reference sequence). The CDR3 nucleotides are TGTGCCAGCAGCAGAGGGACAGATAGTCGGTATGGCTACACCTTC. This gives the protein CASSRGTDSRYGYTF.

CDR3 bases: TGTGCCAGCAGCTTTCGTGGAAACACCATATATTTT. It yields the protein CASSFRGNTIYF. The rearrangement uses TRBV5-4 and TRBJ1-3; D not certain. Germline lookup yields CDR1 SGHNT and CDR2 YYREEE (reference sequence). CDR3 length: 12 amino acids. Between the trimmed V and J ends, which lost 2 bases and 3 bases, there was a span of 3 bases. Drawing the rest from reference TRBV5-4 and TRBJ1-3, the complete variable domain is ETGVTQSPTHLIKTRGQQVTLRCSSQSGHNTVSWYQQALGQGPQFIFQYYREEENGRGNFPPRFSGLQFPNYSSELNVNALELDDSALYLCASSFRGNTIYFGEGSWLTVV.

The J gene is TRBJ1-6, the V gene TRBV5-4; perhaps TRBD1 as D (5 bases). Germline assignment: CDR1 SGHNT and CDR2 YYREEE (reference sequence). The V end lost 4 bases, the J end lost 0 bases, and 8 bases lay between the germline ends. The CDR3 consists of 15 residues. The CDR3 nucleotides read TGTGCCAGCAGCCCAGACAGCTCCTATAATTCACCCCTCCACTTT. Its translation: CASSPDSSYNSPLHF.

This chain connects TRBV19 to TRBJ1-6, with 7 bases identical to TRBD1. Germline V gene sequence: CDR1 LNHDA, CDR2 SQIVND (reference sequence). The CDR3 length is 15 residues. With V trimmed by 4 bases and J by 10 bases, 10 bases remained unmatched. CDR3 nucleotide sequence: TGTGCCAGTAGTAGCTACAGGGGCGTCGGATCACCCCTCCACTTT. Translated: CASSSYRGVGSPLHF. Based on the CDR3 plus reference TRBV19 and TRBJ1-6, the full variable domain is DGGITQSPKYLFRKEGQNVTLSCEQNLNHDAMYWYRQDPGQGLRLIYYSQIVNDFQKGDIAEGYSVSREKKESFPLTVTSAQKNPTAFYLCASSSYRGVGSPLHFGNGTRLTVT.

This clone was seen only a few times. This CDR3 is CASSPGLAGGSYNEQFF. As DNA, the CDR3 is TGTGCCAGCAGCCCGGGACTAGCGGGAGGATCCTACAATGAGCAGTTCTTC. The chain couples TRBV5-5 to TRBJ2-1; 15 bases are a match to TRBD2. Unmatched junction bases numbered 3, after V lost 4 bases and J lost 1 base. Germline V lookup: CDR1 SGHKS, CDR2 YYEKEE (reference sequence). The CDR3 totals 17 residues.

The V call is TRBV7-9, the J call TRBJ2-7, with 7 nucleotides matching TRBD1. CDR3 length: 14 amino acids. Germline lookup yields CDR1 SEHNR and CDR2 FQNEAQ (reference sequence). V gave up 6 bases and J gave up 4 bases; unmatched junction bases: 9. DNA for the CDR3: TGTGCCAGCAGACCTCCGGGACAGCAATACGAGCAGTACTTC. As protein: CASRPPGQQYEQYF.

This rearrangement joins TRBV18 to TRBJ2-1; perhaps TRBD2 as D (6 bases). V was pared by 4 bases and J by 0 bases, with 13 bases between. The length of the CDR3 is 16 residues. CDR1 and CDR2 (germline): KGHSH, LQKENI. Here the CDR3 DNA reads TGTGCCAGCTCACGGCAGGACGGGAGCTCCTACAATGAGCAGTTCTTC. Its translation: CASSRQDGSSYNEQFF.

This clone appeared a single time. CDR3 sequence: CASSFGGYQETQYF. Here the CDR3 DNA reads TGCGCCAGCAGCTTCGGAGGGTACCAAGAGACCCAGTACTTC. The chain recombines TRBV5-1 with TRBJ2-5; D possibly corresponds to TRBD2 (6 bases). Trimming removed 2 bases at V and 0 bases at J, with 8 bases between. Germline V gene data show CDR1 as SGHRS and CDR2 as YFSETQ. The length of the CDR3 is 14 residues.

The V gene is TRBV14, the J gene TRBJ1-1, with unresolved D. The CDR3 has 13 amino acids. Germline V lookup: CDR1 SGHDN, CDR2 FVKESK. Trimming took 1 base from V and 0 from J, leaving 3 bases between them. The CDR3 nucleotides read TGTGCCAGCAGCCAAGCGTTGAACACTGAAGCTTTCTTT. Amino acid sequence: CASSQALNTEAFF.

In its sample, this clone was seen once. CDR3 amino acids: CASSQLGLAYNEQFF. The CDR3 nucleotides are TGCGCCAGCAGCCAGCTGGGACTAGCCTACAATGAGCAGTTCTTC. The rearrangement joins TRBV4-1 to TRBJ2-1; 8 nucleotides line up with TRBD2. The V gene's germline CDR1 is MGHRA and CDR2 YSYEKL. The CDR3 extends over 15 amino acids. The J segment lost 2 bases and the V segment lost 3 bases, leaving 3 bases of the junction unmatched.

This chain connects TRBV9 to TRBJ1-1, with D unresolved. V lost 4 bases and J lost 1, with 14 bases in between. This CDR3 contains 15 residues. In germline, CDR1 is SGDLS, CDR2 YYNGEE. The CDR3 loop is CASSTSPRENTEAFF. Written as DNA, the CDR3 is TGTGCCAGCAGCACCTCGCCCCGAGAGAACACTGAAGCTTTCTTT.